This T cell receptor (beta chain) was retrieved from a study of blood T cell repertoires in COVID-19. The CDR3 is made up of 16 amino acids. The ends were cut back, 8 bases at V and 5 bases at J, with 22 bases in the middle. From germline, CDR1 is MNHNY and CDR2 SVGAGI (reference sequence). In the original processing: Amplification of reference gene primers provided the estimated nucleated cell counts. Using immunoSEQ multiplex PCR, the repertoire was profiled, and TCRdb retains in-frame clones only, with some absent. V and J calls and clone size are those listed in that table; D and trimming were worked out from the DNA. The sample contains roughly 70,000 clones, approximately 92% of which appear only once.

This receptor was taken from a human donor in a cohort sampled during active COVID-19. The chain employs TRBV6-6 and TRBJ1-3; perhaps TRBD1 as D (6 bases). Sequencing was performed on peripheral blood. This chain's CDR3 is CASHLGRGGPRNTIYF. The CDR3 DNA sequence: TGTGCCAGCCACCTAGGTCGGGGGGGGCCGAGAAACACCATATATTTT.